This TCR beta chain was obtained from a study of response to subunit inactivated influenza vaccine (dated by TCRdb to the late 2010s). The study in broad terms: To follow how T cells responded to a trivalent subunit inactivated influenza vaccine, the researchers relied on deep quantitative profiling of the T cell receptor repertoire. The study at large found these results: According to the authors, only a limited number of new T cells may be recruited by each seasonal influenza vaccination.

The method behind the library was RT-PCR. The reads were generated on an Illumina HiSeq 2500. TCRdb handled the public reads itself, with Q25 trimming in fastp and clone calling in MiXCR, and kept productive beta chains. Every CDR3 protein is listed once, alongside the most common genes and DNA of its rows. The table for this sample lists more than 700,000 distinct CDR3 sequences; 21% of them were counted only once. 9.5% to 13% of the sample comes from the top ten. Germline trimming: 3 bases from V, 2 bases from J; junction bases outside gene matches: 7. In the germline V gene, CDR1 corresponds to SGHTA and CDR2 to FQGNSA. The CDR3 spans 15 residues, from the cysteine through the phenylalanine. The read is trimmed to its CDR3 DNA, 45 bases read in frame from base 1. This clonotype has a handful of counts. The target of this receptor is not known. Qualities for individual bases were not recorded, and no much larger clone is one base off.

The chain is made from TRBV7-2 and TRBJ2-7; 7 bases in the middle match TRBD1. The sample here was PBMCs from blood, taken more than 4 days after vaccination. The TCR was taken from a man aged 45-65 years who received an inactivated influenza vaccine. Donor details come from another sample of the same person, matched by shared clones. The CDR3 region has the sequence CASSFRDRPPYEQYF. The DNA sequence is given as TGTGCCAGCAGCTTCCGGGACAGACCTCCCTACGAGCAGTACTTC.